This record concerns one TCR beta chain sequence. Original processing notes: For nucleated cells, counts were estimated from reference gene primer amplification. The method was immunoSEQ multiplex PCR; TCRdb's version includes in-frame clones alone and lacks a portion of them. V and J calls and clone size come straight from that table; D and trimming were deduced from the DNA. This sample has about 15,000 clones; around 73% occur once, and the top ten carry roughly 15%. This sample is part of a study of blood T cell repertoires in COVID-19. Study overall: Acute and convalescent COVID-19 samples came from the United States, Italy and Spain.

Germline assignment: CDR1 LGHNA and CDR2 YNFKEQ. Trimming cost V 0 bases and J 4 bases, with 10 bases left between them. This CDR3 region has 14 residues. The chain couples TRBV4-2 to TRBJ2-7; perhaps TRBD1 as D (5 bases). The clonotype comes from a human donor in a cohort sampled during active COVID-19. The sequenced sample consisted of peripheral blood. The CDR3 DNA reads TGTGCCAGCAGCCAAGAAGCTCAGGGTTACGAGCAGTACTTC. Its translation: CASSQEAQGYEQYF.